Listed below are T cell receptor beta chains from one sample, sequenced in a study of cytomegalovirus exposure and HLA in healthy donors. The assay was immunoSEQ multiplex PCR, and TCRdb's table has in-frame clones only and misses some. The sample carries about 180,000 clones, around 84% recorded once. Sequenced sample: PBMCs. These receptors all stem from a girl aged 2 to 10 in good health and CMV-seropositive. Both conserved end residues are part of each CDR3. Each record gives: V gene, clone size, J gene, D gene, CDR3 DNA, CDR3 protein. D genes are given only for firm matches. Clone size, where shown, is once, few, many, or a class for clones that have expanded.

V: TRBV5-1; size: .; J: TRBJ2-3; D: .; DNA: TGCGCCAGCAGCCTGGTCGGCAGGACTAGCACAGATACGCAGTATTTT; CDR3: CASSLVGRTSTDTQYF
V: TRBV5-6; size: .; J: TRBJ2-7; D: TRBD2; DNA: TGTGCCAGCAGGCGGCGGGGGAGCACCTACGAGCAGTACTTC; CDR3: CASRRRGSTYEQYF
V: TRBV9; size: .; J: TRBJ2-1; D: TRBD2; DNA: TGTGCCAGCAGCCCTAGAGCGGGAGTTAATAATGAGCAGTTCTTC; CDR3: CASSPRAGVNNEQFF
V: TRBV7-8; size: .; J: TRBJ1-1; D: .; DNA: TGTGCCAGCAGAAAGGGGGAACTGGCGGCGAATACTGAAGCTTTCTTT; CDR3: CASRKGELAANTEAFF
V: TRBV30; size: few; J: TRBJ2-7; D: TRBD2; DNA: TGTGCCTGGAGTGTAAGGGCTAGCGGGGTTGTCGAGCAGTACTTC; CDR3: CAWSVRASGVVEQYF
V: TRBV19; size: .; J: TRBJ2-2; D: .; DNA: TGTGCCAGTAGTTCCGGGTATAACACCGGGGAGCTGTTTTTT; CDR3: CASSSGYNTGELFF
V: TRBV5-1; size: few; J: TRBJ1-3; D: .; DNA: TGCGCCAGCAGCTTGGCCAGGGCTGGAAACACCATATATTTT; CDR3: CASSLARAGNTIYF
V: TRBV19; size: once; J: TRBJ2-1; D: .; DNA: TGTGCCAGTAGTATCTCGGGGGACCCGTACAATGAGCAGTTCTTC; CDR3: CASSISGDPYNEQFF
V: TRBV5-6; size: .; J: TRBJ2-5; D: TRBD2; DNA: TGTGCCAGCAGCTGGAGCGGGAGTACGGAGACCCAGTACTTC; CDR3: CASSWSGSTETQYF
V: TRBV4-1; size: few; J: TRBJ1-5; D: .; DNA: TGCGCCAGCAGCCAAGGGACAGAACATAGCAATCAGCCCCAGCATTTT; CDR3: CASSQGTEHSNQPQHF
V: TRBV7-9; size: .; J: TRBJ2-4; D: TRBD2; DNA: TGTGCCAGCAGTTTATTATCCGAGCGGGAGAAAAACATTCAGTACTTC; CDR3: CASSLLSEREKNIQYF
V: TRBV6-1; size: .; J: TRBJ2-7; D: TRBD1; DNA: TGTGCCAGCAGCCCCTCCGGGACAGGGGTATACGAGCAGTACTTC; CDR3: CASSPSGTGVYEQYF
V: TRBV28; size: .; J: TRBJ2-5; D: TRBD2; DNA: TGTGCCAGCAGTCCCTCGATAGCGGGAGCCCAAGAGACCCAGTACTTC; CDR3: CASSPSIAGAQETQYF
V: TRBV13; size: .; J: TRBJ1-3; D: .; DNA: TGTGCCAGCAGCTTAGTCGGGGACTCTGGAAACACCATATATTTT; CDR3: CASSLVGDSGNTIYF
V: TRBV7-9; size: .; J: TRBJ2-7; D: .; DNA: TGTGCCAGCAGCTTATTCGTCCAACACTACGAGCAGTACTTC; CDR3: CASSLFVQHYEQYF
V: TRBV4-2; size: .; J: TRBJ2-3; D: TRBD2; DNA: TGTGCCAGCAGCCAAGGCCGGTTGGGACTAGCGGATACAGATACGCAGTATTTT; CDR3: CASSQGRLGLADTDTQYF
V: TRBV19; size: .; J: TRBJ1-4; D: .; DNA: TGTGCCAGTAGTATAGGGGGCAGCATTAATGAAAAACTGTTTTTT; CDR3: CASSIGGSINEKLFF
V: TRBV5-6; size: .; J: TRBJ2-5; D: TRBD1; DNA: TGTGCCAGCAGCTTCGGGACAGGGTTCCCAGAGACCCAGTACTTC; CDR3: CASSFGTGFPETQYF
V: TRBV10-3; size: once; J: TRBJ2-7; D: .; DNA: TGTGCCATCAGCGGAACCCTAGGACAGGACCGGGGGGAGCAGTACTTC; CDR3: CAISGTLGQDRGEQYF
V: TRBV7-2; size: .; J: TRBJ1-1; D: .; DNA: TGTGCCACCCCTAAAAAACGGGGGGGTTCCCAATCTACGAACACTGAAGCTTTCTTT; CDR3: CATPKKRGGSQSTNTEAFF
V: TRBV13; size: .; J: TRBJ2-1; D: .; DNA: TGTGCCAGCAGCTTAGGGGCTCAGTACAATGAGCAGTTCTTC; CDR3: CASSLGAQYNEQFF
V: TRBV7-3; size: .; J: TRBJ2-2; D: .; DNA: TGTGCCAGCAGCTTACGCCCCCAGTCAGGGAAGTGGTGGAGCGTCACCGGGGAGCTGTTTTTT; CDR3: CASSLRPQSGKWWSVTGELFF
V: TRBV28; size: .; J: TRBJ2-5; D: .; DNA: TGTGCCAGCAGCATCCCCCGGACGGGGCAAGAGACCCAGTACTTC; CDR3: CASSIPRTGQETQYF
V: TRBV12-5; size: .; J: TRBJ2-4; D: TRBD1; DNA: TGTGCTAGTGGTTTGGACAATACCGGGACAGGGGAAAACATTCAGTACTTC; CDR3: CASGLDNTGTGENIQYF
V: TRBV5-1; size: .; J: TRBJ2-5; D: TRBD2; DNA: TGCGCCAGCAGCAACAGCGGGAGTCAAGAGACCCAGTACTTC; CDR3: CASSNSGSQETQYF
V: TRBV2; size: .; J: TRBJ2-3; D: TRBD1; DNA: TGTGCCAGCATCCGGGACAGGGCGACAGATACGCAGTATTTT; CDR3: CASIRDRATDTQYF
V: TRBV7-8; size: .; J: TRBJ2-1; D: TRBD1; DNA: TGTGCCAGCAGCTTAGGTGGGACAGGGGGCCTGAATGAGCAGTTCTTC; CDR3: CASSLGGTGGLNEQFF
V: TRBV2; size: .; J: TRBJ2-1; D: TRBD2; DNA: TGTGCCAGCAGTGAACTAGCGGGAAATGAGCAGTTCTTC; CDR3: CASSELAGNEQFF
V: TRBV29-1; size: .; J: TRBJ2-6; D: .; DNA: TGCAGCGTTGAAGATCGATCCGGCGGCCGATCTGGGGCCAACGTCCTGACTTTC; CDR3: CSVEDRSGGRSGANVLTF
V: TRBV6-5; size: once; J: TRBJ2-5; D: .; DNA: TGTGCCAGCAGTTCCTCCCCTAGCCAGCAAGAGACCCAGTACTTC; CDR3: CASSSSPSQQETQYF
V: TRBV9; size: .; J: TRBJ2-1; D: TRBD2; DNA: TGTGCCAGCAGCGCCGGACTAGCGGCGACACAATACAATGAGCAGTTCTTC; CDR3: CASSAGLAATQYNEQFF
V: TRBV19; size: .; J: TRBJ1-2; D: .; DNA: TGTGCCAGTAGGGGGACACACGCTAACTATGGCTACACCTTC; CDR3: CASRGTHANYGYTF
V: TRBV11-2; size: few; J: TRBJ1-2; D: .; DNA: TGTGCCAGCAGCTTAGAGGGAGGGCGAGGGGACACCTTC; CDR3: CASSLEGGRGDTF
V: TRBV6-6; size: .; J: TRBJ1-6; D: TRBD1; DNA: TGTGCCAGCAGTTCCGGGACAGCGTCTTATAATTCACCCCTCCACTTT; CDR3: CASSSGTASYNSPLHF
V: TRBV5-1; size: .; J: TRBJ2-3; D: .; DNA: TGCGCCAGCAGCTCGGGGGTTACAGATACGCAGTATTTT; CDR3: CASSSGVTDTQYF